A single sample is the source of the 2 T cell receptor beta chains below, sequenced in a study of graft-versus-host responses after intestinal transplantation. This table comes from immunoSEQ multiplex PCR, and its TCRdb copy is limited to in-frame clones, with some not included. The profile shows some 9,600 clones, approximately 88% of them singletons. Sequences were derived from PBMCs, sampled just over 240 days after intestinal transplant. Receptors were obtained from a human patient who received an intestinal transplant, so some T cells may come from the graft donor.

The CDR3 loop reads CASSQSSGWANTIYF. CDR3 in DNA: TGTGCCAGCAGCCAATCATCCGGGTGGGCAAACACCATATATTTT. The chain couples TRBV16 to TRBJ1-3; D gene uncertain. In germline, CDR1 is KGHSY, CDR2 FQNENV. V was clipped by 0 bases and J by 6 bases, with 12 bases between them. This CDR3 is built from 15 residues. Full variable domain (rest looked up from reference TRBV16 and TRBJ1-3): GEEVAQTPKHLVRGEGQKAKLYCAPIKGHSYVFWYQQVLKNEFKFLISFQNENVFDETGMPKERFSAKCLPNSPCSLEIQATKLEDSAVYFCASSQSSGWANTIYFGEGSWLTVV.

The gene calls are TRBV5-1 and TRBJ1-2, with 11 bases lining up with TRBD1. V lost 9 bases and J lost 3; bases outside the gene matches: 13. CDR3 length: 16 residues. From germline, CDR1 is SGHRS and CDR2 YFSETQ. For the CDR3, the DNA is TGCGCCACTTCCCCCACTCCGGGACAGGGGGACTATGGCTACACCTTC. Translated, it gives CATSPTPGQGDYGYTF.